This T cell receptor beta chain was identified in a study of T-cell reconstitution after alpha-beta-depleted transplantation in children (dated by TCRdb to 2016 to 2017). Notes on the research overall: Using TCR repertoire profiling, the study quantitatively followed how T-cell immune reconstitution unfolded in children after TCRalphabeta/CD19-depleted allogeneic hematopoietic cell transplantation. Broader findings and caveats from the paper: Over subsequent months, a decline in hyperexpanded clone frequencies was noted, and after one year, T-cell counts and TCRbeta diversity were mostly ascribed to newly produced T cells. The high TCRbeta diversity at day 60 in some patients was ascribed to recipient T cells and intrathymic progenitors that had survived conditioning. Apparently early alphabetaT-cell count recovery about two months after transplant reportedly relied on only several hundred rapidly expanded clones derived from non-depleted graft cells.

Comment on this clonotype: Its antigen remains unidentified. Base quality data are lacking; no much larger clone is found one base away.

V is cut by 6 bases and J by 2 bases, and the space between the germline ends is 16 bases. From its cysteine to its phenylalanine, the CDR3 spans 15 amino acids. The sequence is cut down to CDR3 DNA, 45 bases in frame from base 1. Via the germline V gene, CDR1 is KGHSH and CDR2 LQKENI. This specimen's treatment or condition label, per the study, means: allogeneic hematopoietic cell transplantation with graft depleted of TCRalphabeta T cells and CD19 B cells. TCRalphabeta/CD19-depleted allogeneic hematopoietic cell grafts were given to the transplant recipients, all of whom were children. The method was PCR. Instrument used: Illumina HiSeq 2500. TCR libraries were prepared with molecular barcoding, using unique molecular identifiers to normalize TCRbeta repertoire quantification. The public reads were run again by TCRdb, first through fastp at Q25 and then through MiXCR, and only productive beta chains were kept. Identical CDR3 protein sequences are pooled into one entry, listed with their most common genes and DNA. This sample holds hundreds of thousands of distinct CDR3 sequences; roughly 13% were observed only once. The ten largest clones take up around 0.8% of the sample.

The V and J segments used are TRBV18 and TRBJ2-5; TRBD2 is perhaps the D gene, given 6 matching bases. The sample here was PBMCs, taken before TCRalphabeta/CD19-depleted stem cell transplant. The sequence derives from a girl aged 2-10 years with congenital amegakaryocytic thrombocytopenia, due to receive a stem cell transplant. The DNA reads TGTGCCAGCTCGCGACGCGGGGTTCGGCAAGAGACCCAGTACTTC. This codes for CASSRRGVRQETQYF. The variable domain in full, with residues beyond the CDR3 obtained from the reference TRBV18 and TRBJ2-5 genes, is NAGVMQNPRHLVRRRGQEARLRCSPMKGHSHVYWYRQLPEEGLKFMVYLQKENIIDESGMPKERFSAEFPKEGPSILRIQQVVRGDSAAYFCASSRRGVRQETQYFGPGTRLLVL.